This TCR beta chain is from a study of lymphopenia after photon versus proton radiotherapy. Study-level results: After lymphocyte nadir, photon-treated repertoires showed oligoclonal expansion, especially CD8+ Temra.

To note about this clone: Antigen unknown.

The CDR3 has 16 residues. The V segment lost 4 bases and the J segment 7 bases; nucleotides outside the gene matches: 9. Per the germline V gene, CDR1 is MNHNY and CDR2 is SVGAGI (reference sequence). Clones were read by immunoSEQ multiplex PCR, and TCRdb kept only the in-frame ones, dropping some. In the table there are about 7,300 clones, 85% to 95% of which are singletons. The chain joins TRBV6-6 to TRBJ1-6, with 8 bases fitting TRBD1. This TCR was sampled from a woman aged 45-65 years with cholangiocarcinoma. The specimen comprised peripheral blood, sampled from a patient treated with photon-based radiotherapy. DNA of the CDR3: TGTGCCAGCAGTTCCCGCAGGGGGCGAGGAAATTCACCCCTCCACTTT. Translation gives CASSSRRGRGNSPLHF.